This record concerns one TCR beta chain sequence. Its antigen is currently unknown. The data were obtained in a study of cytomegalovirus exposure and HLA in healthy donors. On the study more broadly: Both the 100 to 150 validation repertoires and the approximately 620 first-cohort repertoires used the same platform, as reported by a later analysis. Study conclusions and caveats: Diagnosis of cytomegalovirus status made by the classifier reportedly showed high specificity and sensitivity. Subsequent analysis found a tendency for first-cohort TCR clusters to co-occur within the 95 to 150 validation repertoires. Researchers counted some 150 TCR beta chains as cytomegalovirus-associated.

Germline loops: CDR1 SGHVS, CDR2 FQNEAQ. Losses at the gene ends were 2 bases for V and 1 base for J; bases not matched to a gene: 2. The CDR3 runs to 15 residues. Some clones are missing from TCRdb's copy, which holds only in-frame ones; the method was immunoSEQ multiplex PCR. Found here are about 160,000 clones, approximately 96% of them singletons; the top ten hold 0.89%. Material for sequencing was PBMCs. The genes are TRBV7-8 and TRBJ2-3; 8 nucleotides line up with TRBD2. This sequence was found in a woman under 30 in good health and CMV-seronegative. The CDR3 bases are TGTGCCAGCAGCTTATGGCGGGGGGGCACAGATACGCAGTATTTT. This codes for CASSLWRGGTDTQYF.